This T cell receptor beta chain comes out of a study of blood T cells in healthy people across ages. This clonotype showed up just a few times. For the second PCR, which ran for roughly 6 to 12 cycles, a sample-barcoded 5' primer and a J-beta primer mix were used. TCRdb ran MiXCR on the 5' RACE reads and lists one entry per CDR3 protein. The sample consists of 700,000 to 800,000 distinct CDR3 sequences, around 46% of them appearing once. The CDR3 has 14 residues. The germline CDR1 and CDR2 sequences are SGDLS and YYNGEE. V was pared by 4 bases and J by 6 bases, with 16 bases between. This sequence joins TRBV9 and TRBJ1-2, with D possibly being TRBD1 (5 bases). Material for sequencing was blood. The source of this sequence is a woman between 55 and 75 years old in good health. The CDR3 DNA follows: TGTGCCAGCAGCCCATCGGGATGGGGGGATGGCTACACCTTC. Translating gives CASSPSGWGDGYTF.